This TCR beta chain comes out of a study of Ad26.COV2.S vaccination and SARS-CoV-2 variants. On the study more broadly: Doses of Ad26.COV2.S were injected into muscle once or twice, 56 days apart.

About this clone: Antigen: not known.

The treatment here: some 19 received Ad26.COV2.S at low or high dose, single or two shots; 5 received placebo; per-sample allocation not given. Repertoires come from day 63 after the first vaccine or placebo injection. The study's findings and limits: Reports say spike-specific CD8+ and CD4+ T cell responses covered substantial breadth after vaccination.

This CDR3 is built from 14 residues. V lost 0 bases and J 5 bases, leaving 8 bases between the germline ends. Germline V gives CDR1 SGHTA, CDR2 FQGNSA. Using immunoSEQ multiplex PCR, the repertoire was profiled, and TCRdb retains in-frame clones only, with some absent. The data hold about 410,000 clones, with about 88% observed a single time. This material consisted of peripheral blood, taken in a trial of Ad26.COV2.S vaccine versus placebo. This sequence originates from a person aged 18-65 years who received the Ad26.COV2.S COVID-19 vaccine or a placebo. The genes are TRBV7-2 and TRBJ2-1; D may be TRBD2 (6 bases). CDR3 nucleotides: TGTGCCAGCAGCTTAGCAACTAGCCACAATGAGCAGTTCTTC. It is translated as CASSLATSHNEQFF.